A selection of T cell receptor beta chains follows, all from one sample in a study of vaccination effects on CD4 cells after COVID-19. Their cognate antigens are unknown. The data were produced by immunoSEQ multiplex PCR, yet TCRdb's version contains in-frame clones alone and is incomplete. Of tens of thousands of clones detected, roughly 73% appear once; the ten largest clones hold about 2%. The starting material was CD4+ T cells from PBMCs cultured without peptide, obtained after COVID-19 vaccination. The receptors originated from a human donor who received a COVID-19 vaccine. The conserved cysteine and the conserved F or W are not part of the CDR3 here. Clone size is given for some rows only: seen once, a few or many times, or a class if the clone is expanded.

CDR3aa: ASSLRLGETQY
j_gene: TRBJ2-5
abundance: NA
len: 11
v_gene: TRBV5-4

CDR3aa: ASSYGARNTEAF
j_gene: TRBJ1-1
abundance: NA
len: 12
v_gene: TRBV6-2/TRBV6-3

CDR3aa: ASSLLDGSSYNSPLH
j_gene: TRBJ1-6
abundance: NA
len: 15
v_gene: TRBV5-1

CDR3aa: ASSLGRDREADTQY
j_gene: TRBJ2-3
abundance: NA
len: 14
v_gene: TRBV5-1

CDR3aa: ASSVTPGGDGGEKLF
j_gene: TRBJ1-4
abundance: NA
len: 15
v_gene: TRBV9

CDR3aa: ASSLGGRGSPREKLF
j_gene: TRBJ1-4
abundance: NA
len: 15
v_gene: TRBV7-8

CDR3aa: ASNDNSYNEQF
j_gene: TRBJ2-1
abundance: NA
len: 11
v_gene: TRBV6-6

CDR3aa: ASGSLTDTQY
j_gene: TRBJ2-3
abundance: NA
len: 10
v_gene: TRBV12-5

CDR3aa: ASSYGHEKLF
j_gene: TRBJ1-4
abundance: NA
len: 10
v_gene: TRBV12-3/TRBV12-4

CDR3aa: ASSRGTVNTEAF
j_gene: TRBJ1-1
abundance: NA
len: 12
v_gene: TRBV3-1/TRBV3-2

CDR3aa: ASSEYTGQQETQY
j_gene: TRBJ2-5
abundance: few
len: 13
v_gene: TRBV6-1

CDR3aa: ASSFSAGYQETQY
j_gene: TRBJ2-5
abundance: NA
len: 13
v_gene: TRBV11-3

CDR3aa: ASSLLAGDYNEQF
j_gene: TRBJ2-1
abundance: NA
len: 13
v_gene: TRBV6-2/TRBV6-3

CDR3aa: ASSQWAPNTEAF
j_gene: TRBJ1-1
abundance: NA
len: 12
v_gene: TRBV3-1/TRBV3-2

CDR3aa: ASTPLRQFMNTEAF
j_gene: TRBJ1-1
abundance: NA
len: 14
v_gene: TRBV7-9

CDR3aa: ASSVATGGRGTGELF
j_gene: TRBJ2-2
abundance: NA
len: 15
v_gene: TRBV9

CDR3aa: ASSVTYTQY
j_gene: TRBJ2-3
abundance: NA
len: 9
v_gene: TRBV2

CDR3aa: ASSLASTVNQPQH
j_gene: TRBJ1-5
abundance: few
len: 13
v_gene: TRBV7-8

CDR3aa: ASSVDSGSYNEQF
j_gene: TRBJ2-1
abundance: once
len: 13
v_gene: TRBV9

CDR3aa: ASSFRAGLGSYNEQF
j_gene: TRBJ2-1
abundance: NA
len: 15
v_gene: TRBV7-3

CDR3aa: ASGGGLGEQF
j_gene: TRBJ2-1
abundance: NA
len: 10
v_gene: TRBV2

CDR3aa: ASSYSGLYLNYGYT
j_gene: TRBJ1-2
abundance: NA
len: 14
v_gene: TRBV6-5

CDR3aa: ASTSPGGDYGYT
j_gene: TRBJ1-2
abundance: NA
len: 12
v_gene: TRBV28

CDR3aa: ASSLWDRPPGELF
j_gene: TRBJ2-2
abundance: NA
len: 13
v_gene: TRBV5-5

CDR3aa: ASSLDVAGGPVEQF
j_gene: TRBJ2-1
abundance: once
len: 14
v_gene: TRBV5-6

CDR3aa: ASSIRGLDKINQPQH
j_gene: TRBJ1-5
abundance: NA
len: 15
v_gene: TRBV19

CDR3aa: ASSWDRGGFTGELF
j_gene: TRBJ2-2
abundance: NA
len: 14
v_gene: TRBV2

CDR3aa: ASSLGAPNEKLF
j_gene: TRBJ1-4
abundance: NA
len: 12
v_gene: TRBV5-1

CDR3aa: ASSLAAGEAF
j_gene: TRBJ1-1
abundance: NA
len: 10
v_gene: TRBV7-9

CDR3aa: ASSSLRGFLGTQY
j_gene: TRBJ2-3
abundance: once
len: 13
v_gene: TRBV19

CDR3aa: SVEDGWQGRGYGYT
j_gene: TRBJ1-2
abundance: NA
len: 14
v_gene: TRBV29-1

CDR3aa: ASSLVLAGRSTDTQY
j_gene: TRBJ2-3
abundance: NA
len: 15
v_gene: TRBV5-1

CDR3aa: ASSLGGRDTQY
j_gene: TRBJ2-3
abundance: NA
len: 11
v_gene: TRBV7-2

CDR3aa: ASSLGSANTGELF
j_gene: TRBJ2-2
abundance: NA
len: 13
v_gene: TRBV7-2

CDR3aa: ASSLGSRPLDEQF
j_gene: TRBJ2-1
abundance: NA
len: 13
v_gene: TRBV7-2

CDR3aa: SAGGVGGEKLF
j_gene: TRBJ1-4
abundance: NA
len: 11
v_gene: TRBV29-1

CDR3aa: ASSLVALNTEAF
j_gene: TRBJ1-1
abundance: NA
len: 12
v_gene: TRBV5-1

CDR3aa: ASRRGLSYNEQF
j_gene: TRBJ2-1
abundance: NA
len: 12
v_gene: TRBV6-5

CDR3aa: ATSDPWVGSPPQETQY
j_gene: TRBJ2-5
abundance: once
len: 16
v_gene: TRBV24-1

CDR3aa: ASSENIGTEAF
j_gene: TRBJ1-1
abundance: few
len: 11
v_gene: TRBV6-4

CDR3aa: ASSPNPGHNSPLH
j_gene: TRBJ1-6
abundance: NA
len: 13
v_gene: TRBV18

CDR3aa: ASSPQGPPGELF
j_gene: TRBJ2-2
abundance: NA
len: 12
v_gene: TRBV6-5

CDR3aa: ASVSGTGGGKLF
j_gene: TRBJ1-4
abundance: few
len: 12
v_gene: TRBV25-1

CDR3aa: AWSLRGGQPQH
j_gene: TRBJ1-5
abundance: NA
len: 11
v_gene: TRBV30

CDR3aa: ASSYSGQNTGELF
j_gene: TRBJ2-2
abundance: NA
len: 13
v_gene: TRBV6-5

CDR3aa: ASSDGRPGDIQY
j_gene: TRBJ2-4
abundance: NA
len: 12
v_gene: TRBV9